One and the same sample provided the 16 T cell receptor beta chains below, sequenced in a study of T-cell memory formation after mild COVID-19. Each CDR3 protein is one row after TCRdb ran MiXCR on the 5' RACE reads. The table records around 200,000 distinct CDR3 sequences, under 30% of them present only once. The sample taken for sequencing was PBMCs or a T cell subset sorted from them (not recorded which). The source of these receptors is an adult woman who had mild COVID-19 (a few samples of this study predate the infection). Cell type and time point are not known.

The V and J genes are TRBV7-8 and TRBJ2-1; D not resolved. This CDR3 is built from 18 residues. Germline CDR1 is SGHVS and CDR2 is FQNEAQ. V lost 7 bases to trimming and J lost 2 bases, with 24 bases between them. CDR3 amino acids: CASTGGGSTGRAYNEQFF. Written as DNA, the CDR3 is TGTGCCAGCACTGGTGGTGGCTCTACCGGTCGGGCCTACAATGAGCAGTTCTTC. Using reference TRBV7-8 and TRBJ2-1 for the parts outside the CDR3, the full variable domain is GAGVSQSPRYKVAKRGQDVALRCDPISGHVSLFWYQQALGQGPEFLTYFQNEAQLDKSGLPSDRFFAERPEGSVSTLKIQRTQQEDSAVYLCASTGGGSTGRAYNEQFFGPGTRLTVL.

The CDR3 nucleotides read TGCAGCGTTGTTGTCCAGCAAGAGACCCAGTACTTC. It is translated as CSVVVQQETQYF. The chain is built from TRBV29-1 and TRBJ2-5; D gene unclear. V lost 4 bases to trimming and J lost 2 bases, with 8 bases between them. The CDR3 loop spans 12 amino acids. CDR1 is SQVTM, CDR2 ANQGSEA, per germline.

Only a few counts were recorded for this clonotype. This sequence joins TRBV7-9 and TRBJ2-2; D is ambiguous. This CDR3 has 15 residues. Trimming removed 5 bases from V and 2 bases from J, with 12 bases in between. Germline V lookup: CDR1 SEHNR, CDR2 FQNEAQ (reference sequence). The CDR3 DNA reads TGTGCCAGCAGCCCCCCGCGGTCTAACACCGGGGAGCTGTTTTTT. Translating gives CASSPPRSNTGELFF.

The V call is TRBV20-1, the J call TRBJ1-1, with 8 bases identical to TRBD1. This CDR3 region has 15 residues. CDR1 and CDR2 (germline): DFQATT, SNEGSKA (reference sequence). The V gene end was trimmed by 1 base and the J gene end by 1 base; junction bases not matched to a gene: 5. The CDR3 bases are TGCAGTGCTAGAGGCTCGGGACAGGCGAACACTGAAGCTTTCTTT. Translation gives CSARGSGQANTEAFF.

A single count supports this clonotype. The chain joins TRBV12-3 or TRBV12-4 to TRBJ2-3; 16 nucleotides align to TRBD2. Trimming at V came to 1 base and at J to 2 bases, leaving 3 bases not matched to a gene. This CDR3 has 18 residues. The CDR3 DNA is TGTGCCAGCAGTTTAGAGGGACTAGCGGGAGGGGACACAGATACGCAGTATTTT. This sequence encodes CASSLEGLAGGDTDTQYF.

A few counts support this clonotype. The V gene is TRBV20-1, the J gene TRBJ2-1; TRBD2 matches 7 bases. Germline CDR1 and CDR2: DFQATT and SNEGSKA (reference sequence). Trimming took 3 bases from V and 9 from J; bases not matched to a gene: 5. The CDR3 runs to 12 residues. CDR3 residues: CSARDGGSEQFF. CDR3 DNA: TGCAGTGCTAGGGACGGCGGGAGTGAGCAGTTCTTC.

This clonotype has just a few counts. The chain carries TRBV10-2 and TRBJ1-5; a weak D match, TRBD1 (6 bases). This CDR3 has 14 amino acids. Trimming removed 8 bases at V and 1 base at J, with 12 bases between. Germline assignment: CDR1 WSHSY and CDR2 SAAADI. CDR3 bases: TGCGCCAGCGGGCAGGGGATGAGCAATCAGCCCCAGCATTTT. Its protein product is CASGQGMSNQPQHF.

This clonotype was found many times. V is TRBV18 and J is TRBJ2-3; 8 bases align to TRBD2. J was trimmed by 4 bases and V by 2 bases; bases with no gene match: 11. Germline CDR1 and CDR2: KGHSH and LQKENI. CDR3 length: 17 residues. The CDR3 protein is CASSPARRAGESDTQYF. Written as DNA, the CDR3 is TGTGCCAGCTCACCAGCTCGAAGAGCGGGAGAATCAGATACGCAGTATTTT.

The J gene is TRBJ1-1, the V gene TRBV10-3; TRBD1 aligns across 8 bases. V trimming: 6 bases; J trimming: 1 base; junction bases outside the gene matches: 7. Germline loops: CDR1 ENHRY, CDR2 SYGVKD. The CDR3 has 15 amino acids. For the CDR3, the DNA is TGTGCCATCAGCCTTACCGGGACAGGGAACACTGAAGCTTTCTTT. It codes for CAISLTGTGNTEAFF.

This sequence joins TRBV6-2 or TRBV6-3 and TRBJ2-1; TRBD2 agrees at 13 bases. Looked up from germline, CDR1 is MNHEY and CDR2 is SVGEGT. This CDR3 has 16 amino acids. The J segment lost 9 bases and the V segment lost 6 bases, leaving 11 bases of the junction unmatched. The CDR3 DNA reads as TGTGCCAGCAGAGAAGGAGGACTAGCGGGAGTCGCTGAGCAGTTCTTC. Translated: CASREGGLAGVAEQFF.

This rearrangement joins TRBV20-1 to TRBJ1-2, with D perhaps TRBD1 (6 bases). V shed 3 bases and J shed 8 bases, with 13 bases lying between them. Germline assignment: CDR1 DFQATT and CDR2 SNEGSKA (reference sequence). This CDR3 spans 12 amino acids. This CDR3 reads CSASRGKDGYTF. The CDR3 nucleotides are TGCAGTGCTAGTAGGGGGAAGGACGGCTACACCTTC.

This clonotype was detected a few times. This sequence joins TRBV21-1 and TRBJ2-1. TRBV21-1 is designated a pseudogene. The CDR3 sequence is 14 residues long. DNA for the CDR3: TGTGCCAGCAGCACCGGATCTCTTACGGGCGAGCAGTTCTTC. This codes for CASSTGSLTGEQFF.

This clonotype was observed at least ten times. The V call is TRBV3-1, the J call TRBJ2-7; D is uncertain. Germline assignment: CDR1 LGHDT and CDR2 YNNKEL (reference sequence). V was shortened by 4 bases and J by 3 bases, with 4 bases between the two germline ends. The CDR3 contains 11 residues. CDR3 in amino acids: CASSPLYEQYF. CDR3 DNA sequence: TGTGCCAGCAGCCCCCTCTACGAGCAGTACTTC.

CDR3 sequence reads: CATSHSSGGGTGELFF. The CDR3 DNA is TGTGCCACCAGCCACTCTAGCGGGGGAGGCACCGGGGAGCTGTTTTTT. V gene TRBV24-1 combines with J gene TRBJ2-2; 10 bases line up with TRBD2. The CDR3 totals 16 residues. The V gene's germline CDR1 is KGHDR and CDR2 SFDVKD. Trimming took 7 bases from V and 4 from J; bases not matched to a gene: 8.

V and J are TRBV12-3 or TRBV12-4 and TRBJ2-7; 10 positions agree with TRBD1. The junction had 4 bases not matched to a gene; V was cut back by 6 bases and J by 2 bases. This CDR3 is 14 amino acids long. CDR3 loop: CASSRQGAAYEQYF. The CDR3 DNA reads as TGTGCCAGCAGCCGACAGGGGGCGGCCTACGAGCAGTACTTC.

This clonotype was seen more than once but under ten times. The CDR3 nucleotides are TGCGCCAGCAGCTTGGCGGCTAGCGGGAGTCCCGAGCAGTACTTC. Translating it yields CASSLAASGSPEQYF. J is TRBJ2-7 and V is TRBV5-1, with 10 bases aligning to TRBD2. Germline CDR1 and CDR2: SGHRS and YFSETQ. V lost 0 bases to trimming and J lost 6 bases; unmatched junction nucleotides: 6. CDR3 length: 15 residues. The whole variable domain, remainder taken from reference TRBV5-1 and TRBJ2-7, is KAGVTQTPRYLIKTRGQQVTLSCSPISGHRSVSWYQQTPGQGLQFLFEYFSETQRNKGNFPGRFSGRQFSNSRSEMNVSTLELGDSALYLCASSLAASGSPEQYFGPGTRLTVT.